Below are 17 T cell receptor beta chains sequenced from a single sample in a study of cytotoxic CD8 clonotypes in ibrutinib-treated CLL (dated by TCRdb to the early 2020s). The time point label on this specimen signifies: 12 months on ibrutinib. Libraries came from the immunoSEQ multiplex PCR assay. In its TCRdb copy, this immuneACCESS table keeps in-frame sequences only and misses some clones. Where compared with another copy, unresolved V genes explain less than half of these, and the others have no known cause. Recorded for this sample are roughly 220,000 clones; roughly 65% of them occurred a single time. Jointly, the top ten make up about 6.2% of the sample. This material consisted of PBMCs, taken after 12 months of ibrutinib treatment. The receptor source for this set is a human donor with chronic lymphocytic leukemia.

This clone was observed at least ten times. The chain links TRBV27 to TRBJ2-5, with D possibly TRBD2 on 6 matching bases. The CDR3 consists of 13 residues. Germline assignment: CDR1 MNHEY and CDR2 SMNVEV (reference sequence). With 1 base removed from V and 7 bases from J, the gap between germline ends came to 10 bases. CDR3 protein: CASSLWGDGTQYF. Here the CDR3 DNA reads TGTGCCAGCAGTTTATGGGGGGACGGGACCCAGTACTTC.

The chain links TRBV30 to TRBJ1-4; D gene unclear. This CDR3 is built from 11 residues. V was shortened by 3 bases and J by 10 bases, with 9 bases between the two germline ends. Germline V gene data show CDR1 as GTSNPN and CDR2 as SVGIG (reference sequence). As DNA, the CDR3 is TGTGCCTGGAGGACCTCGGGAAAACTGTTTTTT. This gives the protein CAWRTSGKLFF.

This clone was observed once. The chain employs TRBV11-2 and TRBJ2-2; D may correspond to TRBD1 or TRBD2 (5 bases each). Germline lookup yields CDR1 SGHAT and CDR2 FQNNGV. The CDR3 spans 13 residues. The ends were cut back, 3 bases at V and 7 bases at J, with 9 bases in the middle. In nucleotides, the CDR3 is TGTGCCAGCAGCTTGGGACCCCTCGGGGAGCTGTTTTTT. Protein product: CASSLGPLGELFF.

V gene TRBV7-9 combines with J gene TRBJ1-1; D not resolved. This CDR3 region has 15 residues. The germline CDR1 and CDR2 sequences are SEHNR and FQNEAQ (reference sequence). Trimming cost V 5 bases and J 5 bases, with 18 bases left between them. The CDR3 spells CASSPSQVRRTEAFF. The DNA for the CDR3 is TGTGCCAGCAGCCCGTCTCAGGTAAGGAGGACTGAAGCTTTCTTT. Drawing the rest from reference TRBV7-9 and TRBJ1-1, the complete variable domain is DTGVSQNPRHKITKRGQNVTFRCDPISEHNRLYWYRQTLGQGPEFLTYFQNEAQLEKSRLLSDRFSAERPKGSFSTLEIQRTEQGDSAMYLCASSPSQVRRTEAFFGQGTRLTVV.

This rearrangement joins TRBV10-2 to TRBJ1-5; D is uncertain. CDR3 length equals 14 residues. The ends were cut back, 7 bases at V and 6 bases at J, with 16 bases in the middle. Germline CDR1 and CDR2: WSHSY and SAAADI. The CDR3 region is CASNEREGTQPQHF. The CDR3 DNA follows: TGCGCCAGCAACGAAAGGGAGGGAACTCAGCCCCAGCATTTT.

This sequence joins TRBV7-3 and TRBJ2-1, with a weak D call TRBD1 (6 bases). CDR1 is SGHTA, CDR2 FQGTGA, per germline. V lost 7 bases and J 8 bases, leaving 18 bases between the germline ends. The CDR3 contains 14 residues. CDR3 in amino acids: CASTGTSIGDEQFF. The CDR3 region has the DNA TGTGCCAGCACGGGGACATCCATCGGCGATGAGCAGTTCTTC.

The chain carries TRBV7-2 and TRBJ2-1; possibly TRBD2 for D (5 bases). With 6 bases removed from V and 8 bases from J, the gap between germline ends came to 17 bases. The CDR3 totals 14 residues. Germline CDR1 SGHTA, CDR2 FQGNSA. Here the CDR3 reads CASRNSALRDEQFF. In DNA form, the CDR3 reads TGTGCCAGCAGGAATAGCGCCCTTAGGGATGAGCAGTTCTTC.

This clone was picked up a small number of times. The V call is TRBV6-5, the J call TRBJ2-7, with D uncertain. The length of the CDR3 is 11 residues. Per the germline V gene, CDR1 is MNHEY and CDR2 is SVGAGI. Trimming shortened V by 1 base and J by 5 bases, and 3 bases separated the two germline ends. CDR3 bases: TGTGCCAGCAGTTACTTGGACGAGCAGTACTTC. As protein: CASSYLDEQYF.

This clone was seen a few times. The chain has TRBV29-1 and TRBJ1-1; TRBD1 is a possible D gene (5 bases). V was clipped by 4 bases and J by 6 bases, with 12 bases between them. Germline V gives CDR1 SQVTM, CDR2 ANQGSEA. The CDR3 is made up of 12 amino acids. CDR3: CSVVEGRSEAFF. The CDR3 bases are TGCAGCGTTGTGGAGGGGCGCTCTGAAGCTTTCTTT.

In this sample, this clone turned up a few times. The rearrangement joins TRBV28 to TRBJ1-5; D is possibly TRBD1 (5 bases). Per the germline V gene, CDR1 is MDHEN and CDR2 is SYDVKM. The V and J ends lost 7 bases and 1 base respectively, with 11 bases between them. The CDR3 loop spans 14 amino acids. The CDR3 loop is CASTPWGSNQPQHF. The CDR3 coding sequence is TGTGCCAGCACCCCCTGGGGGAGCAATCAGCCCCAGCATTTT. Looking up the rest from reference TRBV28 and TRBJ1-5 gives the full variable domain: DVKVTQSSRYLVKRTGEKVFLECVQDMDHENMFWYRQDPGLGLRLIYFSYDVKMKEKGDIPEGYSVSREKKERFSLILESASTNQTSMYLCASTPWGSNQPQHFGDGTRLSIL.

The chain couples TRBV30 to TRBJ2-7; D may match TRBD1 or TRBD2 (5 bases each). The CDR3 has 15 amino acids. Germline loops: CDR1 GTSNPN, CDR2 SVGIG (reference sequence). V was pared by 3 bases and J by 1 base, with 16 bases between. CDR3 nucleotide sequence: TGTGCCTGGAGGACCACCGGGACGGCATCCTACGAGCAGTACTTC. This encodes CAWRTTGTASYEQYF.

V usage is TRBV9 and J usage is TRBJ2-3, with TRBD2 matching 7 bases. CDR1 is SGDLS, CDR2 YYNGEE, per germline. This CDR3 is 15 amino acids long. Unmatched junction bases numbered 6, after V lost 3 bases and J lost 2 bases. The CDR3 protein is CASSARGGNTDTQYF. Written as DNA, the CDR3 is TGTGCCAGCAGCGCCCGGGGAGGGAACACAGATACGCAGTATTTT.

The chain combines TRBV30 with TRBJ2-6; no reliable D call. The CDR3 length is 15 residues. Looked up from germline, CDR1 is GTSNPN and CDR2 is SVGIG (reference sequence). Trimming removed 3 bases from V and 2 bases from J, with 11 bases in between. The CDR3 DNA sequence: TGTGCCTGGAGGGCACTGAGGACTGGGGCCAACGTCCTGACTTTC. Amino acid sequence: CAWRALRTGANVLTF. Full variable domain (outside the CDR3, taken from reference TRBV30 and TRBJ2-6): SQTIHQWPATLVQPVGSPLSLECTVEGTSNPNLYWYRQAAGRGLQLLFYSVGIGQISSEVPQNLSASRPQDRQFILSSKKLLLSDSGFYLCAWRALRTGANVLTFGAGSRLTVL.

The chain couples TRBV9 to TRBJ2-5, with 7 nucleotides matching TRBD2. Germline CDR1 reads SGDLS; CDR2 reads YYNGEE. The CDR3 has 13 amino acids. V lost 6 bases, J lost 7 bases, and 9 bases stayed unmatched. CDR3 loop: CASTQAGRGTQYF. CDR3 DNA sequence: TGTGCCAGCACCCAAGCGGGACGGGGGACCCAGTACTTC.

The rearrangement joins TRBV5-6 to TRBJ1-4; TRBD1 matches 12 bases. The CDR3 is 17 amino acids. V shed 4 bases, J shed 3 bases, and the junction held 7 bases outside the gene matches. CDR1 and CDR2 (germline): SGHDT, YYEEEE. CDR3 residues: CASSNRDRGLANEKLFF. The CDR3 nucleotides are TGTGCCAGCAGCAACCGGGACAGGGGGCTGGCTAATGAAAAACTGTTTTTT.

The chain's CDR3 is CASSISRLGQDRYGYTF. CDR3 coding DNA: TGTGCCAGTAGTATAAGCCGACTAGGACAGGATCGCTATGGCTACACCTTC. The genes are TRBV19 and TRBJ1-2, with TRBD1 identical over 7 bases. Germline CDR1 is LNHDA and CDR2 is SQIVND (reference sequence). V gave up 2 bases and J gave up 4 bases; unmatched junction bases: 13. CDR3 size: 17 residues.

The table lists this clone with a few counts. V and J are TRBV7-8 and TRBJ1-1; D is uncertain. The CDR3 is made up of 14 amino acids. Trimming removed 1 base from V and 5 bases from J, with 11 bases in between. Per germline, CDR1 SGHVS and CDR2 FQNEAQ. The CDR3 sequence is CASSLVVRSTEAFF. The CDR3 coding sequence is TGTGCCAGCAGCTTAGTTGTTCGGAGTACTGAAGCTTTCTTT.